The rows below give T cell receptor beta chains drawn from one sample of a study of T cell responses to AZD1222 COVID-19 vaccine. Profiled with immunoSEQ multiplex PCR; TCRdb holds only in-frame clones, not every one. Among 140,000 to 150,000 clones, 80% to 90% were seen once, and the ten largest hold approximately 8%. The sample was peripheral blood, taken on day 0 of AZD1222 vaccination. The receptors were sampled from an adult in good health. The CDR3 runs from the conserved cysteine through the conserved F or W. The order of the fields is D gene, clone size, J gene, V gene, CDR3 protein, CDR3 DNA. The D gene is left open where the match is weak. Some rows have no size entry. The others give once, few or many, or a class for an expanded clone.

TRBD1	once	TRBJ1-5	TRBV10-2	CASSPGQGRQPQHF	TGCGCCAGCAGCCCTGGACAGGGTCGGCAGCCCCAGCATTTT
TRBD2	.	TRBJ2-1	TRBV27	CASSLYPSGNNEQFF	TGTGCCAGCAGTTTATACCCTAGCGGAAACAATGAGCAGTTCTTC
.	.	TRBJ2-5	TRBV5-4	CASSPPGLRETQYF	TGTGCCAGCAGCCCCCCGGGACTTAGGGAGACCCAGTACTTC
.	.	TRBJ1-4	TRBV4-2	CASSLAEDGANEKLFF	TGTGCCAGCAGCCTCGCCGAGGACGGGGCTAATGAAAAACTGTTTTTT
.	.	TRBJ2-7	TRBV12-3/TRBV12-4	CASSDLRGQYF	TGTGCCAGCAGTGATTTGCGGGGGCAGTACTTC
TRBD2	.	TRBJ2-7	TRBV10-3	CAISESLSGGSDEQYF	TGTGCCATCAGTGAGTCCCTGAGCGGGGGGAGTGACGAGCAGTACTTC
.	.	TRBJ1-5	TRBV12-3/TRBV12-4	CASSRGSNQPQHF	TGTGCCAGCAGCAGAGGGTCCAATCAGCCCCAGCATTTT
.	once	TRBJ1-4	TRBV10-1	CASSEVGLKTNEKLFF	TGCGCCAGCAGTGAAGTGGGATTAAAGACTAATGAAAAACTGTTTTTT
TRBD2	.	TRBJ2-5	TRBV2	CASSPGTSGGQGTQYF	TGTGCCAGCTCTCCCGGGACTAGCGGGGGGCAAGGGACCCAGTACTTC
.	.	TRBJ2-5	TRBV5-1	CASSLGQETQYF	TGCGCCAGCAGCTTGGGGCAAGAGACCCAGTACTTC
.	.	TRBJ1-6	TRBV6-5	CASSRSGVVNSPLHF	TGTGCCAGCAGCCGATCGGGGGTTGTTAATTCACCCCTCCACTTT
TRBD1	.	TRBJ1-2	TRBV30	CAWSRLDRVDGYTF	TGTGCCTGGAGCCGCCTCGACAGGGTAGATGGCTACACCTTC
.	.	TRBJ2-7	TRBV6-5	CASTPGARAGYEQYF	TGTGCCAGCACCCCAGGGGCCAGGGCGGGCTACGAGCAGTACTTC
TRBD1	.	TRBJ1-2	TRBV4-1	CASTPDGTGNFYGYTF	TGCGCCAGCACCCCCGACGGGACAGGAAATTTCTATGGCTACACCTTC
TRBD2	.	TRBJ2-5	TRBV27	CASSLLAGGGGETQYF	TGTGCCAGCAGTTTATTAGCGGGAGGGGGGGGCGAGACCCAGTACTTC
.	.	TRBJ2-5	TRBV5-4	CASKVSTQYQETQYF	TGTGCCAGCAAAGTCTCGACTCAGTACCAAGAGACCCAGTACTTC
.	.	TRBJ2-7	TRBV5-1	CASSSLEGYEQYF	TGCGCCAGCAGCTCCTTAGAGGGCTACGAGCAGTACTTC
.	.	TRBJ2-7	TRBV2	CASSEGLYYEQYF	TGTGCCAGCAGTGAAGGTCTGTACTACGAGCAGTACTTC
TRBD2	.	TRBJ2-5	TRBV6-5	CASHQGLAAETQYF	TGTGCCAGCCATCAGGGACTAGCGGCCGAGACCCAGTACTTC
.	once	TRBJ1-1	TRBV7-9	CASIGYDGGSTEAFF	TGTGCCAGCATCGGCTATGACGGGGGCAGCACTGAAGCTTTCTTT
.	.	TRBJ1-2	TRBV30	CAWSLAGGYTF	TGTGCCTGGAGTTTGGCCGGTGGCTACACCTTC
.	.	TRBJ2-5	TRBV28	CASRAGVGVLKETQYF	TGTGCCAGCAGAGCCGGAGTTGGGGTGTTGAAAGAGACCCAGTACTTC
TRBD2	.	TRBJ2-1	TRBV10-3	CAISETSGIGGEQFF	TGTGCCATCAGTGAGACTAGCGGTATAGGTGGTGAGCAGTTCTTC
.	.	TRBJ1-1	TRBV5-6	CASSLVFGPTEAFF	TGTGCCAGCAGCTTGGTGTTTGGGCCCACTGAAGCTTTCTTT
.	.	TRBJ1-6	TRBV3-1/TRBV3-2	CASSQGEGRNSPLHF	TGTGCCAGCAGCCAAGGGGAGGGAAGAAATTCACCCCTCCACTTT
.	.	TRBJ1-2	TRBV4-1	CASSPNPVPNYGYTF	TGCGCCAGCAGCCCAAACCCGGTACCTAACTATGGCTACACCTTC
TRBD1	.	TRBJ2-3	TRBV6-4	CASSESGTGGADTQYF	TGTGCCAGCAGTGAATCGGGGACAGGGGGCGCAGATACGCAGTATTTT
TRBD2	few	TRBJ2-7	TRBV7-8	CASSSGTSGILYEQYF	TGTGCCAGCAGCTCAGGGACTAGCGGGATCCTCTACGAGCAGTACTTC
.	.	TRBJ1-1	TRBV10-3	CAIGTFSNTEAFF	TGTGCCATCGGGACTTTCTCGAACACTGAAGCTTTCTTT
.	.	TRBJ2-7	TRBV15	CATSRDNQGGQYF	TGTGCCACCAGCAGAGATAACCAGGGTGGGCAGTACTTC
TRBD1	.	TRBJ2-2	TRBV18	CASSPGGNRGRVAGELFF	TGTGCCAGCTCACCAGGGGGGAACAGGGGGCGGGTCGCCGGGGAGCTGTTTTTT
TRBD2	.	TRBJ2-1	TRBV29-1	CSVGLSSGADNEQFF	TGCAGCGTGGGGCTTTCTAGCGGGGCCGACAATGAGCAGTTCTTC
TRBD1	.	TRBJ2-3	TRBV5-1	CASSSGTGGFTDTQYF	TGCGCCAGCAGCTCCGGGACAGGGGGCTTTACAGATACGCAGTATTTT